This T cell receptor (beta chain) appears in the sequencing data of a study of glioma-infiltrating T cells. The CDR3 runs to 15 residues. The germline V gene encodes CDR1 SGHTA and CDR2 FQGTGA. Trimming took 5 bases from V and 2 from J; bases not matched to a gene: 7. Amplification of TCR alpha and beta CDR3 regions from RNA used iRepertoire nested multiplex PCR. Via MiXCR, TCRdb re-called the multiplex PCR reads, giving one row per CDR3 protein. The table lists roughly 200,000 distinct CDR3 sequences, more than 35% of them singletons. This clonotype was recorded once. The sequence came from a human donor with low-grade glioma or glioblastoma, undergoing nonglioma brain surgery, or in good health (not recorded which). Material: glioma tissue, nonneoplastic brain tissue, or PBMCs (not recorded which). The gene calls are TRBV7-3 and TRBJ2-7; 9 nucleotides agree with TRBD2. CDR3 residues: CASSVNSGSPYEQYF. CDR3 coding DNA: TGTGCCAGCAGCGTGAATAGCGGGAGCCCCTACGAGCAGTACTTC.